These T cell receptor beta chains were read from a single sample in a study of blood T cell repertoires in COVID-19. The table came from immunoSEQ multiplex PCR; TCRdb's copy has only in-frame clones and leaves some out. The sample carries fewer than 25,000 clones, around 94% recorded once. Specimen: peripheral blood. These receptors were collected from a human donor in a cohort sampled during active COVID-19. CDR3s include the opening cysteine and the closing phenylalanine or tryptophan. Fields, in order: CDR3 DNA, CDR3 protein, J gene, D gene, V gene, clone size. A D gene is named only where the DNA matches it firmly. Where a row states a size, it is once, few, many or the class of an expanded clone; other rows omit it.

TGTGCCAGCAGTGACGACAGGGTCAATGAAAAACTGTTTTTT,CASSDDRVNEKLFF,TRBJ1-4,TRBD1,TRBV2,.
TGCGCCAGCAAGGGGGACGGCTCCTACGAGCAGTACTTC,CASKGDGSYEQYF,TRBJ2-7,.,TRBV5-1,.
TGTGCCACCATTAGGGGTGGCACTGAAGCTTTCTTT,CATIRGGTEAFF,TRBJ1-1,.,TRBV19,.
TGTGCCAGCAGTTTAGGAGGAGACTCCTACGAGCAGTACTTC,CASSLGGDSYEQYF,TRBJ2-7,.,TRBV28,.
TGCGCCAGCAGCTCCCAGACAGGGCTCGGAGCTTTCTTT,CASSSQTGLGAFF,TRBJ1-1,TRBD1,TRBV5-1,.
TGTGCCACCACTAGCGGGATTGGTGAGCAGTTCTTC,CATTSGIGEQFF,TRBJ2-1,TRBD2,TRBV24-1,once
TGTGCCAGCAGCGGATCCGGGACAGGGGCCTACGAGCAGTACTTC,CASSGSGTGAYEQYF,TRBJ2-7,TRBD1,TRBV7-2,.
TGTGCCAGCAGCTTTTCGGCCTACGAGCAGTACTTC,CASSFSAYEQYF,TRBJ2-7,.,TRBV7-8,few
TGTGCCAGCAGCTTAGATGGGACTAGCGGGGTAGCGTACCAAGAGACCCAGTACTTC,CASSLDGTSGVAYQETQYF,TRBJ2-5,TRBD2,TRBV7-9,.
TGCGCCAGCAGCCAAGCCCTAAGCGGGACCTACGAGCAGTACTTC,CASSQALSGTYEQYF,TRBJ2-7,TRBD2,TRBV4-1,few
TGTGCCAGTAGTATGGTAGACTTCAACACTGAAGCTTTCTTT,CASSMVDFNTEAFF,TRBJ1-1,.,TRBV19,.
TGTGCCAGCAGTTCGAACCGACAGGGGGGCATTGAAGCTTTCTTT,CASSSNRQGGIEAFF,TRBJ1-1,TRBD1,TRBV6-6,.
TGTGCCAGCGGCCATGGGAGGACAACCCAAGAGACCCAGTACTTC,CASGHGRTTQETQYF,TRBJ2-5,.,TRBV7-6,.
TGTGCCAGCAGTTACTCGGCCGACACTGAAGCTTTCTTT,CASSYSADTEAFF,TRBJ1-1,.,TRBV6-6,.
TGTGCCACCAGCAGAGGGACAAGGATGAATGAAAAACTGTTTTTT,CATSRGTRMNEKLFF,TRBJ1-4,.,TRBV15,.
TGTGCCAGCAGGAAGCCGGGACAGGGGCTCGAGCAGTACTTC,CASRKPGQGLEQYF,TRBJ2-7,TRBD1,TRBV2,.
TGCGCCAGCAGCGAGAGCGGTTCTGGAAACACCATATATTTT,CASSESGSGNTIYF,TRBJ1-3,.,TRBV5-1,.
TGCGCCAGCAGCTCGGGACAGGGGAGGGCCTACGAGCAGTACTTC,CASSSGQGRAYEQYF,TRBJ2-7,TRBD1,TRBV5-1,.
TGTGCCAGCAGCTCATGGACTAGCGGGGGGACAAAGACCCAGTACTTC,CASSSWTSGGTKTQYF,TRBJ2-5,TRBD2,TRBV11-2,.
TGTGCCAGTAGTTCAAGAAGGGCTAGCGGGGGGACAGCCGGTACGCAGTATTTT,CASSSRRASGGTAGTQYF,TRBJ2-3,TRBD2,TRBV19,once
TGCGCCAGCAGCTCGGCGGGGGGCCTTTACAATGAGCAGTTCTTC,CASSSAGGLYNEQFF,TRBJ2-1,TRBD2,TRBV5-1,few
TGTGCCAGCAGTCGCGAACCGGGCTACGAGCAGTACTTC,CASSREPGYEQYF,TRBJ2-7,.,TRBV11-2,.
TGTGCCACCCAGCGACTAGCTTCAGAGACCCAGTACTTC,CATQRLASETQYF,TRBJ2-5,TRBD2,TRBV11-2,.
TGCGCCAGCAGCCCCATAGCGGGCCAAGAGACCCAGTACTTC,CASSPIAGQETQYF,TRBJ2-5,TRBD2,TRBV5-1,.
TGTGCCAGCTCAGCCGGACAGGTTACTGGAAACACCATATATTTT,CASSAGQVTGNTIYF,TRBJ1-3,TRBD1,TRBV18,.
TGTGCCAGCAGTCCACGACTAGGAGCAGATACGCAGTATTTT,CASSPRLGADTQYF,TRBJ2-3,.,TRBV27,.
TGCGCCAGCAGCTCCAGCGAGAATTACGAGCAGTACTTC,CASSSSENYEQYF,TRBJ2-7,.,TRBV5-1,.
TGTGCCACCAGTGATTTTCGGGACAGGGTAGTTGATGAGCAGTTCTTC,CATSDFRDRVVDEQFF,TRBJ2-1,TRBD1,TRBV24-1,.
TGTGCCAGCACCCCAGGGGGGCCGGGCACCGGGGAGCTGTTTTTT,CASTPGGPGTGELFF,TRBJ2-2,.,TRBV7-2,once
TGTGCCACCAGTGATTACCGGGGTAGCCAGCCCCAGCATTTT,CATSDYRGSQPQHF,TRBJ1-5,.,TRBV24-1,.
TGCGCCAGCAGCTTGGGACAGGCGGAGGCTGAAAAACTGTTTTTT,CASSLGQAEAEKLFF,TRBJ1-4,.,TRBV5-1,.
TGTGCCAGCAGCTTGGACGCTAGCTCTGGAAACACCATATATTTT,CASSLDASSGNTIYF,TRBJ1-3,.,TRBV5-6,.
TGTGCCACCAGTGGCTCCTACGCCGTGCAGGACAAACACACAGATACGCAGTATTTT,CATSGSYAVQDKHTDTQYF,TRBJ2-3,.,TRBV24-1,once